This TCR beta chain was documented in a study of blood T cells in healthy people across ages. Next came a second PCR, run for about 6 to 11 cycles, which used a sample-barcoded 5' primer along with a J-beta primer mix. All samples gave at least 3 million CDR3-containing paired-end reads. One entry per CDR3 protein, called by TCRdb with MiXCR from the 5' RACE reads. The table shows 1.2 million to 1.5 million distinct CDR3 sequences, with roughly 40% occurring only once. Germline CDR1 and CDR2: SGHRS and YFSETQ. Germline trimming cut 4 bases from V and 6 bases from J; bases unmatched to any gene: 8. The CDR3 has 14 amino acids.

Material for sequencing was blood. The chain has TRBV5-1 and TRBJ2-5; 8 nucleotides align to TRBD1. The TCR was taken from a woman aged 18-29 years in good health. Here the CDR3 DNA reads TGCGCCAGCAGCGCGCCTGACAGGGGTCAGACCCAGTACTTC. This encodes CASSAPDRGQTQYF. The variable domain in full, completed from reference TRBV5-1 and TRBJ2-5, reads KAGVTQTPRYLIKTRGQQVTLSCSPISGHRSVSWYQQTPGQGLQFLFEYFSETQRNKGNFPGRFSGRQFSNSRSEMNVSTLELGDSALYLCASSAPDRGQTQYFGPGTRLLVL.